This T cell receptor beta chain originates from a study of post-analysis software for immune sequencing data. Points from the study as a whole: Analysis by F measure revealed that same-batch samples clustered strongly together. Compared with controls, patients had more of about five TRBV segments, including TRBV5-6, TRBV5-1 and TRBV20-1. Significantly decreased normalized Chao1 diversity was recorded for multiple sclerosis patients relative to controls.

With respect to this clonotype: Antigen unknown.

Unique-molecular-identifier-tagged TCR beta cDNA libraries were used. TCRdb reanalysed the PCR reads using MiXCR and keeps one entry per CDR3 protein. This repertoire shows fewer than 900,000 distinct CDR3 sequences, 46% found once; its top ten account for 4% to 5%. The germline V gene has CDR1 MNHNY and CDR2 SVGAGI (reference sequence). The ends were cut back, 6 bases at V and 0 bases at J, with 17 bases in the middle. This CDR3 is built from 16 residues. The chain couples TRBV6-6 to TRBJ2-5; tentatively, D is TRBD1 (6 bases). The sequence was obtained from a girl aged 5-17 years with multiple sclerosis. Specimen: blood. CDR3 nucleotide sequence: TGTGCCAGCAGCTGGGACAACCGCCAGTACCAAGAGACCCAGTACTTC. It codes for CASSWDNRQYQETQYF.